This T cell receptor beta chain was captured in a study of blood T cell repertoires in COVID-19. Study-level information: Sites across the United States, Italy and Spain contributed samples from acute and convalescent COVID-19. The cDNA or gDNA used as material had been derived from T cells, B-cell-depleted T cells, or PBMCs.

Authors' methods: Amplification from reference gene primers served as the basis for estimated nucleated cell counts. Libraries were prepared by immunoSEQ multiplex PCR; TCRdb keeps only in-frame clonotypes and omits some of them. V and J calls and clone size are those listed in that table; D and trimming were worked out from the DNA. The sample carries tens of thousands of clones, 70% to 80% recorded once. V shed 6 bases and J 7 bases; nucleotides not matched to a gene: 4. The CDR3 consists of 13 residues. Germline-derived CDR1 and CDR2 are MDHEN and SYDVKM. The sample was peripheral blood. This chain uses TRBV28 with TRBJ2-2, with TRBD2 matching 8 bases. The receptor's source is a woman of 80 years or more with active or convalescent COVID-19. This CDR3 is CASRREVGGELFF. CDR3 sequence (DNA): TGTGCCAGCAGGCGGGAGGTGGGCGGGGAGCTGTTTTTT.